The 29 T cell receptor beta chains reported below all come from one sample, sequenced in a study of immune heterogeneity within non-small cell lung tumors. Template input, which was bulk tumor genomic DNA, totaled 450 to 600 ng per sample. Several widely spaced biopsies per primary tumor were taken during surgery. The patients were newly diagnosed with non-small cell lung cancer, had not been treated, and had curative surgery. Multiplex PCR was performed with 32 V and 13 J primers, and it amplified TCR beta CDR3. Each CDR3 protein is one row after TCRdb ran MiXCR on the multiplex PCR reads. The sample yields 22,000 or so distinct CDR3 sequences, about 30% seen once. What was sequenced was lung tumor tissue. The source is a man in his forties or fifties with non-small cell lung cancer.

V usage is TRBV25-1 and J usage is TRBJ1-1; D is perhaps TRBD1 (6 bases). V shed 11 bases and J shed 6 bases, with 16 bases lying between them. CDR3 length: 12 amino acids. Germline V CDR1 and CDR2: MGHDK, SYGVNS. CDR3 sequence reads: CAVGGGAAEAFF. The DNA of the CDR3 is TGTGCCGTTGGTGGGGGCGCGGCTGAAGCTTTCTTT.

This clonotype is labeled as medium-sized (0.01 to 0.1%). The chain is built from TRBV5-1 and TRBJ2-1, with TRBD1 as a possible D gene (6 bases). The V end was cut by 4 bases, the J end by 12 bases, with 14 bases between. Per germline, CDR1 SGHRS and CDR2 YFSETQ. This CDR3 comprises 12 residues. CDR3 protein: CASSTDRGGQFF. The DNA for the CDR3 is TGCGCCAGCAGCACGGACAGAGGGGGGCAGTTCTTC. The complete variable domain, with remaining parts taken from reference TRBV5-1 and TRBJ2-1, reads KAGVTQTPRYLIKTRGQQVTLSCSPISGHRSVSWYQQTPGQGLQFLFEYFSETQRNKGNFPGRFSGRQFSNSRSEMNVSTLELGDSALYLCASSTDRGGQFFGPGTRLTVL.

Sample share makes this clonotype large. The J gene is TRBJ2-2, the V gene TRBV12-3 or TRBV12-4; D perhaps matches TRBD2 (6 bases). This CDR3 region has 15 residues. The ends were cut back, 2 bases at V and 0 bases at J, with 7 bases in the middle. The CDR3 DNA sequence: TGTGCCAGCAGTTTAAAGCGGGCGAACACCGGGGAGCTGTTTTTT. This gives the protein CASSLKRANTGELFF.

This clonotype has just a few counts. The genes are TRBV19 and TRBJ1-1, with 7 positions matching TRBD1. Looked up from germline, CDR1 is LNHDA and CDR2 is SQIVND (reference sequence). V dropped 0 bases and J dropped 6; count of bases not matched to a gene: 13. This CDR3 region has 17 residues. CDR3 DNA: TGTGCCAGTAGTATAGATCGGGCCGCCAGGGGGTTGGCTGAAGCTTTCTTT. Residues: CASSIDRAARGLAEAFF.

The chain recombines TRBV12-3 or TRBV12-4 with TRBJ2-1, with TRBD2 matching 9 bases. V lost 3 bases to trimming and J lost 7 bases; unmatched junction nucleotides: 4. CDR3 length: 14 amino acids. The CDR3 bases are TGTGCCAGCAGTTTTGGCGGGAGGGGTAATGAGCAGTTCTTC. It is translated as CASSFGGRGNEQFF.

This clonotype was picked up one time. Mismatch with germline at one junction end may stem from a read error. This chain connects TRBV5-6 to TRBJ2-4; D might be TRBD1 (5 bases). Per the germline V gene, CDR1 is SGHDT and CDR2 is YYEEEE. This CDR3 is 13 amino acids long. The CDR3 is CASSLDIKKIQYF. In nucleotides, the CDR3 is TGTGCCAGCAGTTTGGACATAAAAAAAATTCAGTACTTC. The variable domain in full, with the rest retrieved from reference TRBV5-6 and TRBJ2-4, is DAGVTQSPTHLIKTRGQQVTLRCSPKSGHDTVSWYQQALGQGPQFIFQYYEEEERQRGNFPDRFSGHQFPNYSSELNVNALLLGDSALYLCASSLDIKKIQYFGAGTRLSVL.

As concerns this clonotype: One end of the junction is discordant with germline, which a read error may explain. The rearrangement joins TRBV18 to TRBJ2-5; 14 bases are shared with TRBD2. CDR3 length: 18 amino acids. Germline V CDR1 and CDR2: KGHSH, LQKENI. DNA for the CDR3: TGTGCCAGCTCACCTCGGACTAGCGGGAGGATTAGTGGGGAGACCCGGTACTTC. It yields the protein CASSPRTSGRISGETRYF.

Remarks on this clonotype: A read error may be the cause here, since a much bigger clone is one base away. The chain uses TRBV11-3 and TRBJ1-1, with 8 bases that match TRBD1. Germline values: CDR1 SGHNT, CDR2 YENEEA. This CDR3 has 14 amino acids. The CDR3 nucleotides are TGTGCCAGCAGCTGGGCAGGGGGCCAAACTGAAGCTTCCTTT. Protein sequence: CASSWAGGQTEASF.

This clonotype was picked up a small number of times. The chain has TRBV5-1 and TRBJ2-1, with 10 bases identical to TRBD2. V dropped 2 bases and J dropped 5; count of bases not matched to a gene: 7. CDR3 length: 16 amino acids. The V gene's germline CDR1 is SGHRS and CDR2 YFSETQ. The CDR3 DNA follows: TGCGCCAGCAGCTTCATAGCGGGAGGAGGCCACAATGAGCAGTTCTTC. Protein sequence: CASSFIAGGGHNEQFF.

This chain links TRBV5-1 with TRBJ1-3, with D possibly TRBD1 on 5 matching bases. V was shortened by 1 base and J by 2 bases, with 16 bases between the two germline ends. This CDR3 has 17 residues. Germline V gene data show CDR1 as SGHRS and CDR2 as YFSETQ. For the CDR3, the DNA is TGCGCCAGCAGCTTGCCGACACCAGGGTCAACTGGAAACACCATATATTTT. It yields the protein CASSLPTPGSTGNTIYF. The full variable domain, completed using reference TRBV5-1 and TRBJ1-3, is KAGVTQTPRYLIKTRGQQVTLSCSPISGHRSVSWYQQTPGQGLQFLFEYFSETQRNKGNFPGRFSGRQFSNSRSEMNVSTLELGDSALYLCASSLPTPGSTGNTIYFGEGSWLTVV.

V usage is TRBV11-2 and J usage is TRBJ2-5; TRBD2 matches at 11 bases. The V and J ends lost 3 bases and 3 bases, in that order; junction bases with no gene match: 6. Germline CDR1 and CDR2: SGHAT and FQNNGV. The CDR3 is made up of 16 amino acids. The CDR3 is CASSLKLAGEEETQYF. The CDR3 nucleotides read TGTGCCAGCAGCTTGAAACTAGCGGGAGAGGAAGAGACCCAGTACTTC.

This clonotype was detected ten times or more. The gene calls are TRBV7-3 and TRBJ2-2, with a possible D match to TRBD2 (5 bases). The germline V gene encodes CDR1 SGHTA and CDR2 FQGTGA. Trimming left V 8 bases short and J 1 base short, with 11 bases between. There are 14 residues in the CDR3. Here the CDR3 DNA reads TGTGCCAGCCGGCAAGCGGTGAACACCGGGGAGCTGTTTTTT. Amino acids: CASRQAVNTGELFF.

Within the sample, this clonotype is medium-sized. The CDR3 reads CSAQAGEKLFF. CDR3 DNA sequence: TGCAGTGCGCAGGCGGGGGAAAAACTGTTTTTT. The chain is built from TRBV20-1 and TRBJ1-4, with no clear D. The V gene lost 6 bases and the J gene lost 8 bases, with 10 bases spanning the gap. This CDR3 is 11 amino acids long. Germline CDR1 and CDR2: DFQATT and SNEGSKA (reference sequence).

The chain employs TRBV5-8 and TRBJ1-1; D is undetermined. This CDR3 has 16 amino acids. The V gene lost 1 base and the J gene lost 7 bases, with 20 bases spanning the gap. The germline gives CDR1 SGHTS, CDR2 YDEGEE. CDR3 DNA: TGTGCCAGCAGCTTGTATGGGATGTTGCCCCTGGGTGAAGCTTTCTTT. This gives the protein CASSLYGMLPLGEAFF.

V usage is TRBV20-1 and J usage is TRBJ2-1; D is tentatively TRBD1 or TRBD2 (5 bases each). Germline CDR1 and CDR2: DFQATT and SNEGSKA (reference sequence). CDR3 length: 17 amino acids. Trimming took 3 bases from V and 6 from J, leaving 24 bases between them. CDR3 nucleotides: TGCAGTGCTAGGATCCCCGGCCTGGGACGGACGGGCAATGAGCAGTTCTTC. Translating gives CSARIPGLGRTGNEQFF.

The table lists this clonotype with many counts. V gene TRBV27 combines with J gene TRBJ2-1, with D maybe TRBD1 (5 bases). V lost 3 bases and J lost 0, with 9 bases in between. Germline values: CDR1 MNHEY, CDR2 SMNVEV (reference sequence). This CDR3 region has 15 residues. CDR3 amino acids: CASSFDRSSYNEQFF. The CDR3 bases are TGTGCCAGCAGTTTTGACAGAAGCTCCTACAATGAGCAGTTCTTC.

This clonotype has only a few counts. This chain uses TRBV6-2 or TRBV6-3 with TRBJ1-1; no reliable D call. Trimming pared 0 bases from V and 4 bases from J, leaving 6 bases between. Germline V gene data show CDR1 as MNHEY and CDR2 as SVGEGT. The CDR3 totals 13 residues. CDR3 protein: CASSYSPITEAFF. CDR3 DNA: TGTGCCAGCAGTTACTCCCCAATCACTGAAGCTTTCTTT.

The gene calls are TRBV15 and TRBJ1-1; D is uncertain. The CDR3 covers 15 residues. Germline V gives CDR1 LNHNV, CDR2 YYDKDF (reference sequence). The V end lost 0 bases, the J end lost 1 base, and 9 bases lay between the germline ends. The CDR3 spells CATSRDIARNTEAFF. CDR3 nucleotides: TGTGCCACCAGCAGAGATATTGCCAGGAACACTGAAGCTTTCTTT.

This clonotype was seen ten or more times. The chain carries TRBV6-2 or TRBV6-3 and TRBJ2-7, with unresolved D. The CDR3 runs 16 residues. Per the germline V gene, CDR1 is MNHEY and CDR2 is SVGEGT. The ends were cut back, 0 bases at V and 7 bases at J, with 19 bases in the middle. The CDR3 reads CASSYSLDRTVREQYF. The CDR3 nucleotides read TGTGCCAGCAGTTACTCGTTGGATCGCACGGTGCGTGAGCAGTACTTC.

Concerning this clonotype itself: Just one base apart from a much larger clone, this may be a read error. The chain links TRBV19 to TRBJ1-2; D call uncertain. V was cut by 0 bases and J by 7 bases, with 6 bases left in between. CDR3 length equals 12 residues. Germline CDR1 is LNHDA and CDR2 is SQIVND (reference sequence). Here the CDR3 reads CASSIDESGYTF. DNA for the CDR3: TGTGCCAGTAGTATAGACGAGAGTGGCTACACCTTC.

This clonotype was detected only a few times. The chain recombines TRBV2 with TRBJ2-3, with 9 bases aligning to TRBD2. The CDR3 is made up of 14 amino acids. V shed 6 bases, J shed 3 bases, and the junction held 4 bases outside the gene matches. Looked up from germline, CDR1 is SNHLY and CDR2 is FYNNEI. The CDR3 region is CASSEGLATDTQYF. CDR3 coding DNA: TGTGCCAGCAGCGAGGGACTAGCTACAGATACGCAGTATTTT. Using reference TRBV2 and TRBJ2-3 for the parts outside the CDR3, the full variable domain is EPEVTQTPSHQVTQMGQEVILRCVPISNHLYFYWYRQILGQKVEFLVSFYNNEISEKSEIFDDQFSVERPDGSNFTLKIRSTKLEDSAMYFCASSEGLATDTQYFGPGTRLTVL.

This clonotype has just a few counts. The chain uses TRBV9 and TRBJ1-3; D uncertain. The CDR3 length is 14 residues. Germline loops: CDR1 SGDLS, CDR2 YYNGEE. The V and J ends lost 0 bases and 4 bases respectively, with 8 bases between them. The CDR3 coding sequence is TGTGCCAGCAGCGTAGGGGGTCAGGGAAACACCATATATTTT. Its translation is CASSVGGQGNTIYF.

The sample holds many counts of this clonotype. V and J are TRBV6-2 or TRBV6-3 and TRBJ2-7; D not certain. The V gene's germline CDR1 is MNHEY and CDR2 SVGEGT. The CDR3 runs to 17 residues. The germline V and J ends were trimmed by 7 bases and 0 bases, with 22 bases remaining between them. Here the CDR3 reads CASTSYSRGRSSYEQYF. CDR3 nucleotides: TGTGCCAGCACCTCCTATAGCCGCGGAAGGAGCTCCTACGAGCAGTACTTC.

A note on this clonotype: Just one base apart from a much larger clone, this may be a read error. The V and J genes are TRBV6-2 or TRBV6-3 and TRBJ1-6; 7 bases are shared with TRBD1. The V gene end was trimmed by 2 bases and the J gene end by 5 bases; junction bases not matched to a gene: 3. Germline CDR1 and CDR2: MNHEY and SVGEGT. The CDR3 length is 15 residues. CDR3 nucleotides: TGTGCCAGCAGTTACGGACAGGTTCATAATTCACCCCTCCACTTT. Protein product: CASSYGQVHNSPLHF.

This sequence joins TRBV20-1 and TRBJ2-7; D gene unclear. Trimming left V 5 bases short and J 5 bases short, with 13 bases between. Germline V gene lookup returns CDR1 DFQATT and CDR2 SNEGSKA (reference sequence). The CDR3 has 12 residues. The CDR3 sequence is CSAEVFRDEQYF. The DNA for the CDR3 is TGCAGTGCTGAGGTGTTCCGGGACGAGCAGTACTTC.

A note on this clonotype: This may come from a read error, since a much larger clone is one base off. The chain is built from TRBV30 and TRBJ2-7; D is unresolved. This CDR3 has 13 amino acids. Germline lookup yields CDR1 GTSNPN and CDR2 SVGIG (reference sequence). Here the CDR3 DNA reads TGTGCCTGGACCACCGGCTCTACTGACGAGCAGCACTTC. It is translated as CAWTTGSTDEQHF.

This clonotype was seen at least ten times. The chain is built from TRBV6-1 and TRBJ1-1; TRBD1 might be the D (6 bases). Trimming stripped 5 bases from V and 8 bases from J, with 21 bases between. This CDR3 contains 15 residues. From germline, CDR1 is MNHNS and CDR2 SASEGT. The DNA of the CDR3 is TGTGCCAGCAGTCCTAAGACGACAGGTATGATCGAAGCTTTCTTT. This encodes CASSPKTTGMIEAFF.

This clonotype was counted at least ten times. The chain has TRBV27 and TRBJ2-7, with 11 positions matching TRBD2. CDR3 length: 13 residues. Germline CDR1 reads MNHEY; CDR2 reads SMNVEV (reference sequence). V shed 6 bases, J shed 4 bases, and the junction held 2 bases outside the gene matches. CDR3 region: CASRASGRYEQYF. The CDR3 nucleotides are TGTGCCAGCAGGGCTAGCGGGAGGTACGAGCAGTACTTC.

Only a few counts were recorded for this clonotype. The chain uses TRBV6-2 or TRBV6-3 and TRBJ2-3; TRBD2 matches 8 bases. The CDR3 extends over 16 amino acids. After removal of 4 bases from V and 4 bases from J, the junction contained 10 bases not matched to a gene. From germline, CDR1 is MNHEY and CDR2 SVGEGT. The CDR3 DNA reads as TGTGCCAGCAGTTTAGGGAGCGGGAGAACATCAGATACGCAGTATTTT. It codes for CASSLGSGRTSDTQYF.